The 17 T cell receptor beta chains presented below share a single source sample, sequenced in a study of T cell responses to AZD1222 COVID-19 vaccine. Measured with immunoSEQ multiplex PCR; TCRdb has only the in-frame clones, and not every one. Of 110,000 to 150,000 clones listed, more than 90% were seen once; the top ten hold around 1.7%. The sample consisted of peripheral blood, taken on day 0 of AZD1222 vaccination. These TCRs come from an adult in good health.

This clone showed up just once. The chain recombines TRBV5-1 with TRBJ2-7, with TRBD1 as a possible D gene (6 bases). Germline CDR1 SGHRS, CDR2 YFSETQ. The germline V and J ends were trimmed by 3 bases and 2 bases, with 9 bases remaining between them. The CDR3 contains 13 residues. Here the CDR3 reads CASSSRQAYEQYF. CDR3 in DNA: TGCGCCAGCAGCTCCCGACAGGCCTACGAGCAGTACTTC.

The chain recombines TRBV19 with TRBJ2-2; the D is unclear. Looked up from germline, CDR1 is LNHDA and CDR2 is SQIVND (reference sequence). The CDR3 runs 14 residues. V was pared by 5 bases and J by 3 bases, with 10 bases between. The CDR3 reads CASSRTGYTGELFF. DNA for the CDR3: TGTGCCAGTAGTCGAACCGGCTACACCGGGGAGCTGTTTTTT.

The chain links TRBV18 to TRBJ2-1; 11 bases align to TRBD2. The CDR3 runs to 15 residues. Per germline, CDR1 KGHSH and CDR2 LQKENI. Losses at the gene ends were 3 bases for V and 2 bases for J; bases not matched to a gene: 0. Here the CDR3 reads CASSPTSGAYNEQFF. CDR3 coding DNA: TGTGCCAGCTCACCGACTAGCGGGGCCTACAATGAGCAGTTCTTC.

This chain connects TRBV11-2 to TRBJ1-1, with 9 bases fitting TRBD1. CDR1 is SGHAT, CDR2 FQNNGV, per germline. V gave up 5 bases and J gave up 6 bases; unmatched junction bases: 13. This CDR3 comprises 16 residues. For the CDR3, the DNA is TGTGCCAGCAGCCCCATAAACAGGGGGCGAGGCCCTGAAGCTTTCTTT. Translating it yields CASSPINRGRGPEAFF. Based on the CDR3 plus reference TRBV11-2 and TRBJ1-1, the full variable domain is EAGVAQSPRYKIIEKRQSVAFWCNPISGHATLYWYQQILGQGPKLLIQFQNNGVVDDSQLPKDRFSAERLKGVDSTLKIQPAKLEDSAVYLCASSPINRGRGPEAFFGQGTRLTVV.

V is TRBV27 and J is TRBJ1-2; TRBD1 matches at 9 bases. CDR3 length: 15 residues. CDR1 and CDR2 (germline): MNHEY, SMNVEV (reference sequence). With 5 bases clipped from V and 3 bases from J, the junction kept 7 bases outside the gene matches. CDR3 loop: CASSTRTGVYYGYTF. CDR3 DNA: TGTGCCAGCAGTACCCGGACAGGGGTCTACTATGGCTACACCTTC.

The chain recombines TRBV7-8 with TRBJ1-3, with D unresolved. V lost 4 bases and J 4 bases, leaving 11 bases between the germline ends. Germline values: CDR1 SGHVS, CDR2 FQNEAQ. The CDR3 contains 14 residues. The CDR3 region is CASSSGPRGNTIYF. The CDR3 DNA follows: TGTGCCAGCAGCTCCGGCCCTCGAGGAAACACCATATATTTT.

This chain connects TRBV18 to TRBJ2-1, with no clear D. Germline V gene lookup returns CDR1 KGHSH and CDR2 LQKENI. The ends were cut back, 2 bases at V and 2 bases at J, with 10 bases in the middle. The CDR3 covers 15 residues. The CDR3, as DNA: TGTGCCAGCTCACCAGACCGGGTAACCTACAATGAGCAGTTCTTC. Amino acid sequence: CASSPDRVTYNEQFF.

J is TRBJ2-7 and V is TRBV7-9; D is unclear. Deletions cut 4 bases from V and 3 bases from J, with 10 bases between. The V gene's germline CDR1 is SEHNR and CDR2 FQNEAQ (reference sequence). The CDR3 totals 13 residues. For the CDR3, the DNA is TGTGCCAGCAGCTCCACGAGAATCTACGAGCAGTACTTC. Translating it yields CASSSTRIYEQYF.

The chain employs TRBV11-3 and TRBJ2-5; no reliable D call. Germline CDR1 is SGHNT and CDR2 is YENEEA. Trimming stripped 5 bases from V and 1 base from J, with 8 bases between. The CDR3 is 13 amino acids. This CDR3 reads CASSRAAQETQYF. CDR3 nucleotides: TGTGCCAGCAGCCGGGCGGCCCAAGAGACCCAGTACTTC.

The V call is TRBV5-1, the J call TRBJ1-3; a possible D gene is TRBD1 (5 bases). V was pared by 1 base and J by 2 bases, with 16 bases between. Germline lookup yields CDR1 SGHRS and CDR2 YFSETQ. The CDR3 has 17 amino acids. The CDR3 protein is CASSLWGWGRPGNTIYF. The CDR3 DNA reads as TGCGCCAGCAGCTTGTGGGGTTGGGGACGGCCTGGAAACACCATATATTTT.

The chain is built from TRBV6-5 and TRBJ1-5; tentative D call: TRBD1 (5 bases). The CDR3 is made up of 16 amino acids. Germline assignment: CDR1 MNHEY and CDR2 SVGAGI. V was trimmed by 0 bases and J by 6 bases, leaving 15 bases between them. For the CDR3, the DNA is TGTGCCAGCAGTTACTCGATAGGTCAGAGGGGTCAGCCCCAGCATTTT. It yields the protein CASSYSIGQRGQPQHF.

This chain connects TRBV7-2 to TRBJ2-3, with D tentatively TRBD2 (5 bases). CDR1 and CDR2 from the germline V gene are SGHTA and FQGNSA. Trimming left V 2 bases short and J 2 bases short, with 17 bases between. The CDR3 consists of 17 residues. This CDR3 reads CASSLRVGRTHTDTQYF. The CDR3 nucleotides are TGTGCCAGCAGCTTACGGGTTGGGCGGACTCACACAGATACGCAGTATTTT. Drawing the rest from reference TRBV7-2 and TRBJ2-3, the complete variable domain is GAGVSQSPSNKVTEKGKDVELRCDPISGHTALYWYRQSLGQGLEFLIYFQGNSAPDKSGLPSDRFSAERTGGSVSTLTIQRTQQEDSAVYLCASSLRVGRTHTDTQYFGPGTRLTVL.

This clone was seen once. V and J are TRBV9 and TRBJ1-6; weak D call: TRBD1 (5 bases). Trimming took off 3 bases at V and 8 bases at J, with 12 bases between the two ends. Germline values: CDR1 SGDLS, CDR2 YYNGEE. The CDR3 totals 14 residues. CDR3 DNA: TGTGCCAGCAGCGACTCCCCGGGACATTCACCCCTCCACTTT. This translates into CASSDSPGHSPLHF.

In its sample, this clone was seen a few times. This chain joins TRBV27 and TRBJ1-6, with D perhaps TRBD1 (5 bases). V lost 7 bases, J lost 7 bases, and 11 bases lay in between. CDR3 length: 13 amino acids. The germline gives CDR1 MNHEY, CDR2 SMNVEV (reference sequence). The CDR3 DNA is TGTGCCAGCAAGACAGAAATCAATTCACCCCTCCACTTT. Its translation: CASKTEINSPLHF.

The rearrangement joins TRBV28 to TRBJ2-7, with D unclear. The CDR3 consists of 14 residues. Germline CDR1 is MDHEN and CDR2 is SYDVKM. Trimming cost V 0 bases and J 7 bases, with 13 bases left between them. The CDR3: CASSLWSARMEQYF. CDR3 sequence (DNA): TGTGCCAGCAGTTTATGGAGCGCTAGGATGGAGCAGTACTTC.

This chain links TRBV7-6 with TRBJ1-4; no reliable D call. The V and J ends lost 5 bases and 5 bases respectively, with 18 bases between them. Germline lookup yields CDR1 SGHVS and CDR2 FNYEAQ. This CDR3 is 16 amino acids long. Written as DNA, the CDR3 is TGTGCCAGCAGCCTAAGCCCTAGTGGTTGGAATGAAAAACTGTTTTTT. Its translation is CASSLSPSGWNEKLFF.

The chain carries TRBV11-2 and TRBJ1-5, with no clear D. Trimming shortened V by 5 bases and J by 0 bases, and 8 bases separated the two germline ends. Germline V gene sequence: CDR1 SGHAT, CDR2 FQNNGV. This CDR3 is built from 14 residues. The CDR3 loop reads CASSPVGSNQPQHF. In DNA form, the CDR3 reads TGTGCCAGCAGCCCCGTCGGTAGCAATCAGCCCCAGCATTTT.